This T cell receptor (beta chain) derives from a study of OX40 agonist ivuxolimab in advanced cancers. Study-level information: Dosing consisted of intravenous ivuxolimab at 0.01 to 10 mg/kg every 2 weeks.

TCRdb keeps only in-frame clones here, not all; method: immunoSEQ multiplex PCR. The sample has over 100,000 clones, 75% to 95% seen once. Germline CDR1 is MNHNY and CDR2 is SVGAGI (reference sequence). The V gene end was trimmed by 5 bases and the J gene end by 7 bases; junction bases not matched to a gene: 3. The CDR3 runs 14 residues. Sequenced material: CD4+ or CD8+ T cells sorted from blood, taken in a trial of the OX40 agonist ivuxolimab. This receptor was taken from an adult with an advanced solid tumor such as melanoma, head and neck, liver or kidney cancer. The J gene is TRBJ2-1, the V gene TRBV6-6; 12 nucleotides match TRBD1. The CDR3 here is CASSQGQGANEQFF. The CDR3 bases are TGTGCCAGCAGTCAGGGACAGGGGGCGAATGAGCAGTTCTTC.